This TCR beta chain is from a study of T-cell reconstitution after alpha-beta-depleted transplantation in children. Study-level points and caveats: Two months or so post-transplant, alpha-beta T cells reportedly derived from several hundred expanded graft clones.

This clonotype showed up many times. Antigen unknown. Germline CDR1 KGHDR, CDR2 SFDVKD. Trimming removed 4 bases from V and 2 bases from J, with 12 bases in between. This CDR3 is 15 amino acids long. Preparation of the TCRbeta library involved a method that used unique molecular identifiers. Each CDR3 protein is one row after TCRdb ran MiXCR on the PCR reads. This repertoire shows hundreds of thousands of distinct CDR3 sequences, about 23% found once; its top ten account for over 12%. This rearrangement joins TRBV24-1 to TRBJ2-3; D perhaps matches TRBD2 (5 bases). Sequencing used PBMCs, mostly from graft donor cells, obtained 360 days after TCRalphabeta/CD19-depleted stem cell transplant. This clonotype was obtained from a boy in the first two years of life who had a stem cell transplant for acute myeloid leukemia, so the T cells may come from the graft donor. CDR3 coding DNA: TGTGCCACCAGTGAAAGGCTAGCAGTCACAGATACGCAGTATTTT. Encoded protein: CATSERLAVTDTQYF.